The sample holds a few counts of the clone carrying this T cell receptor (beta chain). Its target is unknown. Participants with hyperthyroidism, aged 18 to 65, were newly diagnosed with under 2 months' duration. Out of about 9.3 ml of fresh peripheral blood, PBMCs were obtained. Scientists amplified the TCR beta CDR3 regions from RNA transcripts. In the first round, RT-PCR was carried out with HTBI primers, and a multiplex PCR formed the second round. TCRdb ran MiXCR on the multiplex PCR reads and lists one entry per CDR3 protein. The sample yields 300,000 to 500,000 distinct CDR3 sequences, roughly 15% seen once. Germline assignment: CDR1 SGHRS and CDR2 YFSETQ. This CDR3 comprises 15 residues. Trimming cost V 0 bases and J 2 bases, with 11 bases left between them. The data are from a study of Graves' ophthalmopathy and Graves' hyperthyroidism. Findings and caveats of the study: The model achieved about 64% sensitivity and 72.22% specificity for ophthalmopathy progression. In blood, most expanded thyroid clonotypes above 0.001 frequency were also detected.

The sequence was obtained from a woman aged 18 to 35 with stable Graves' hyperthyroidism. This sequence joins TRBV5-1 and TRBJ2-5, with D possibly matching TRBD2 (5 bases). Sequencing was carried out using peripheral blood. As DNA, the CDR3 is TGCGCCAGCAGCTTGGCGGGATGGAGGCAAGAGACCCAGTACTTC. It specifies CASSLAGWRQETQYF.